The sequence of this T cell receptor (beta chain) was determined in a study of blood T cell repertoires in COVID-19. Per germline, CDR1 LNHDA and CDR2 SQIVND (reference sequence). The CDR3 has 15 amino acids. The trim removed 2 bases at V and 5 bases at J, leaving 8 bases unmatched. Clones were read by immunoSEQ multiplex PCR, and TCRdb kept only the in-frame ones, dropping some. The top ten hold roughly 2.9% of the sample, which has around 320,000 clones, nearly 90% seen once. The rearrangement joins TRBV19 to TRBJ1-2; TRBD1 matches 7 bases. The sequencing sample was made of PBMCs or T cells enriched from blood (not recorded which). The TCR was taken from a woman aged 50 to 65 who had been exposed to COVID-19. The CDR3 DNA reads as TGTGCCAGTAGTATAAAAGCCGGGACAGAATATGGCTACACCTTC. Its protein product is CASSIKAGTEYGYTF. The entire variable domain, with the rest obtained from reference TRBV19 and TRBJ1-2, is as follows: DGGITQSPKYLFRKEGQNVTLSCEQNLNHDAMYWYRQDPGQGLRLIYYSQIVNDFQKGDIAEGYSVSREKKESFPLTVTSAQKNPTAFYLCASSIKAGTEYGYTFGSGTRLTVV.